These 28 T cell receptor beta chains were sequenced from one sample in a study of control samples from healthy donors and cancer patients (dated by TCRdb to the early 2020s). Receptors were amplified or captured by the immunoSEQ multiplex PCR assay. Sourced from immuneACCESS, this table was stored by TCRdb with only in-frame sequences that have V and J called. A share of the clones is absent; for the studies checked, an unresolved V gene accounts for under half, and the remainder has no known explanation. The sample table records around 76,000 clones; approximately 91% of these occur just once. Around a tenth of the sample goes to the ten largest clones. Sequencing was carried out using PBMCs. These receptors were collected from a woman aged 45-65 years with colorectal cancer.

The V call is TRBV6-2 or TRBV6-3, the J call TRBJ1-5; D is unresolved. Germline lookup yields CDR1 MNHEY and CDR2 SVGEGT. The CDR3 is 15 residues long. The V end lost 3 bases, the J end lost 0 bases, and 9 bases lay between the germline ends. CDR3 in amino acids: CASSYSLNSNQPQHF. The CDR3 bases are TGTGCCAGCAGTTATAGTCTCAATAGCAATCAGCCCCAGCATTTT.

The rearrangement joins TRBV5-1 to TRBJ2-1, with 10 bases lining up with TRBD1. V was pared by 3 bases and J by 7 bases, with 1 base of the junction left unmatched. The CDR3 is 13 amino acids. Per germline, CDR1 SGHRS and CDR2 YFSETQ. The CDR3 is CASSWTGGNEQFF. The CDR3 nucleotides read TGCGCCAGCAGCTGGACAGGGGGGAATGAGCAGTTCTTC.

This clone was seen just once. V and J are TRBV7-2 and TRBJ1-5; 8 positions agree with TRBD1. Trimming removed 4 bases from V and 10 bases from J; junction bases left unmatched: 9. Germline CDR1 reads SGHTA; CDR2 reads FQGNSA. The CDR3 covers 14 residues. The CDR3 sequence: CASSSRQGRSPQHF. The CDR3 DNA reads TGTGCCAGCAGCTCCCGACAGGGGAGATCACCCCAGCATTTT.

This chain uses TRBV11-1 with TRBJ1-1; D is uncertain. Trimming removed 4 bases at V and 1 base at J, with 10 bases between. Germline loops: CDR1 SGHAT, CDR2 FQDESV (reference sequence). The CDR3 runs to 14 residues. CDR3: CASSSRTGNTEAFF. In DNA form, the CDR3 reads TGTGCCAGCAGCTCTCGGACCGGGAACACTGAAGCTTTCTTT.

This sequence joins TRBV19 and TRBJ2-5; maybe TRBD1 (6 bases). CDR3 length equals 15 residues. Germline V gives CDR1 LNHDA, CDR2 SQIVND (reference sequence). The V and J ends lost 3 bases and 0 bases respectively, with 11 bases between them. DNA for the CDR3: TGTGCCAGTAGTATTGGACAGCTGGACCAAGAGACCCAGTACTTC. Encoded protein: CASSIGQLDQETQYF.

The V and J genes are TRBV6-2 or TRBV6-3 and TRBJ2-3, with no clear D. Trimming removed 5 bases from V and 4 bases from J, with 13 bases in between. CDR1 and CDR2 from the germline V gene are MNHEY and SVGEGT. This CDR3 is built from 14 residues. The CDR3 is CASSPSTLSDTQYF. CDR3 bases: TGTGCCAGCAGTCCATCTACACTCTCAGATACGCAGTATTTT.

The rearrangement uses TRBV21-1 and TRBJ2-3; the listed D gene, TRBD2, was not tested against the DNA. TRBV21-1 corresponds to a pseudogene. The CDR3 totals 13 residues. The DNA for the CDR3 is TGTGCCAGCACCGGGGGACGAAAGGATACGCAGTATTTT. It specifies CASTGGRKDTQYF.

This sequence joins TRBV9 and TRBJ2-3; D possibly corresponds to TRBD1 (5 bases). Between the trimmed V and J ends, which lost 1 base and 3 bases, there was a span of 12 bases. CDR3 length equals 15 residues. Germline CDR1 reads SGDLS; CDR2 reads YYNGEE. Here the CDR3 DNA reads TGTGCCAGCAGCGTACGCTCAGGGCTGACAGATACGCAGTATTTT. The encoded protein is CASSVRSGLTDTQYF.

The rearrangement joins TRBV5-6 to TRBJ2-7; TRBD2 matches at 15 bases. Trimming at V came to 4 bases and at J to 5 bases, leaving 7 bases not matched to a gene. Per the germline V gene, CDR1 is SGHDT and CDR2 is YYEEEE. The CDR3 sequence is 16 residues long. The CDR3 protein is CASSEGLAGGGDEQYV. CDR3 in DNA: TGTGCCAGCAGCGAGGGACTAGCGGGGGGCGGTGACGAGCAGTACGTC.

V gene TRBV6-2 or TRBV6-3 combines with J gene TRBJ1-1, with D hard to call. In germline, CDR1 is MNHEY, CDR2 SVGEGT. CDR3 length: 14 residues. V lost 2 bases and J 6 bases, leaving 13 bases between the germline ends. In nucleotides, the CDR3 is TGTGCCAGCAGTTACGGGTATCGGGCTCCTGAAGCTTTCTTT. Translating it yields CASSYGYRAPEAFF.

CDR3 residues: CASSLELGRDFSSDGYTF. CDR3 nucleotides: TGTGCCAGCAGCTTAGAGCTGGGTCGGGACTTCTCTAGTGATGGCTACACCTTC. The genes are TRBV11-2 and TRBJ1-2; a weak D match, TRBD1 (5 bases). V gave up 0 bases and J gave up 6 bases, with 23 bases separating them. This CDR3 region has 18 residues. Germline V gene lookup returns CDR1 SGHAT and CDR2 FQNNGV.

The sample holds one count of this clone. V and J are TRBV7-2 and TRBJ2-2; 10 bases are a match to TRBD1. The CDR3 length is 16 residues. V was pared by 4 bases and J by 7 bases, with 9 bases of the junction left unmatched. Germline V gene sequence: CDR1 SGHTA, CDR2 FQGNSA. CDR3 loop: CASSSRQGAISGELFF. The CDR3 DNA reads as TGTGCCAGCAGCTCCCGACAGGGGGCGATTAGCGGGGAGCTGTTTTTT.

The gene calls are TRBV24-1 and TRBJ2-2, with a weak D call TRBD1 (6 bases). V was shortened by 3 bases and J by 2 bases, with 15 bases between the two germline ends. The V gene's germline CDR1 is KGHDR and CDR2 SFDVKD. The CDR3 covers 17 residues. For the CDR3, the DNA is TGTGCCACCAGTGATCCGGGTCCGGGACACAACACCGGGGAGCTGTTTTTT. This gives the protein CATSDPGPGHNTGELFF.

The table lists this clone with a count of one. This sequence joins TRBV5-1 and TRBJ1-2, with D tentatively TRBD1 (5 bases). Germline loops: CDR1 SGHRS, CDR2 YFSETQ. The CDR3 covers 13 residues. V lost 3 bases, J lost 5 bases, and 11 bases lay in between. CDR3 residues: CASSWTTGYGYTF. Written as DNA, the CDR3 is TGCGCCAGCAGCTGGACAACGGGTTATGGCTACACCTTC.

The count of this clone is one. Other DNA variants within this sample encode the same CDR3. The chain recombines TRBV9 with TRBJ2-2, with D possibly TRBD2 on 5 matching bases. This CDR3 region has 14 residues. CDR1 is SGDLS, CDR2 YYNGEE, per germline. Between the trimmed V and J ends, which lost 0 bases and 2 bases, there was a span of 5 bases. Here the CDR3 reads CASSVASNTGELFF. The CDR3 bases are TGTGCCAGCAGCGTAGCTAGCAACACCGGGGAGCTGTTTTTT.

V and J are TRBV28 and TRBJ2-3; 9 bases fit TRBD2. Germline V CDR1 and CDR2: MDHEN, SYDVKM. V was pared by 2 bases and J by 2 bases, with 5 bases of the junction left unmatched. This CDR3 is 16 amino acids long. Here the CDR3 DNA reads TGTGCCAGCAGTTTAGGAGCTAGCGGGGACACAGATACGCAGTATTTT. Protein: CASSLGASGDTDTQYF.

The chain uses TRBV9 and TRBJ1-2, with 8 positions matching TRBD1. CDR1 and CDR2 (germline): SGDLS, YYNGEE. The CDR3 totals 12 residues. The V gene end was trimmed by 4 bases and the J gene end by 10 bases; junction bases not matched to a gene: 6. CDR3 in DNA: TGTGCCAGCAGCCATACAGGGGGGGACTACACCTTC. It encodes CASSHTGGDYTF.

The V call is TRBV6-6, the J call TRBJ2-7, with 7 nucleotides matching TRBD1. V lost 5 bases to trimming and J lost 7 bases; unmatched junction nucleotides: 8. CDR1 MNHNY and CDR2 SVGAGI come from the germline V gene (reference sequence). The length of the CDR3 is 13 residues. The CDR3 DNA follows: TGTGCCAGCAGTCTAACAGGGGTGCTAGAGCAGTACGTC. Its translation: CASSLTGVLEQYV.

The V gene is TRBV30, the J gene TRBJ1-1; D may be TRBD1 (5 bases). The V gene lost 2 bases and the J gene lost 1 base, with 8 bases spanning the gap. Germline values: CDR1 GTSNPN, CDR2 SVGIG (reference sequence). The CDR3 runs 13 residues. CDR3 sequence (DNA): TGTGCCTGGAGTCTACAGGAGAACACTGAAGCTTTCTTT. It translates to CAWSLQENTEAFF.

The CDR3 loop reads CASSQVTGNEQFF. In DNA form, the CDR3 reads TGTGCCAGCAGCCAGGTAACAGGGAATGAGCAGTTCTTC. V is TRBV14 and J is TRBJ2-1; a weak D match, TRBD1 (6 bases). This CDR3 spans 13 amino acids. CDR1 and CDR2 from the germline V gene are SGHDN and FVKESK. V lost 3 bases and J 7 bases, leaving 10 bases between the germline ends.

This clone occurred once. This sequence joins TRBV5-6 and TRBJ1-2; D uncertain. Deletions cut 5 bases from V and 1 base from J, with 9 bases between. CDR3 length: 13 residues. Germline V gene sequence: CDR1 SGHDT, CDR2 YYEEEE. The CDR3 sequence is CASSLDHNYGYTF. CDR3 bases: TGTGCCAGCAGTCTGGACCATAACTATGGCTACACCTTC.

This chain uses TRBV6-6 with TRBJ1-6, with D unclear. The germline V gene has CDR1 MNHNY and CDR2 SVGAGI (reference sequence). Trimming took off 4 bases at V and 0 bases at J, with 10 bases between the two ends. The length of the CDR3 is 16 residues. CDR3: CASSSRASSYNSPLHF. In DNA form, the CDR3 reads TGTGCCAGCAGTTCCCGAGCGAGCTCCTATAATTCACCCCTCCACTTT.

The chain is built from TRBV7-2 and TRBJ2-1; possible D gene TRBD2, 6 bases. The CDR3 contains 13 residues. V lost 5 bases to trimming and J lost 1 base, with 6 bases between them. The V gene's germline CDR1 is SGHTA and CDR2 FQGNSA. The chain's CDR3 is CASSRESYNEQFF. CDR3 DNA: TGTGCCAGCAGCCGGGAGTCCTACAATGAGCAGTTCTTC.

The CDR3 DNA sequence: TGTGCCAGCAGCTTATACGGGGGATCTGAGTCACCCCTCCACTTT. Encoded protein: CASSLYGGSESPLHF. V and J are TRBV7-2 and TRBJ1-6, with TRBD1 as a possible D gene (5 bases). The CDR3 totals 15 residues. Germline values: CDR1 SGHTA, CDR2 FQGNSA. Trimming took 2 bases from V and 10 from J, leaving 15 bases between them.

The count of this clone is one. The CDR3 region has the DNA TGTGCCAGCAGTTACCCGAAAGGTAGAACTAGCACAGATACGCAGTATTTT. This gives the protein CASSYPKGRTSTDTQYF. V and J are TRBV6-2 or TRBV6-3 and TRBJ2-3; D remains ambiguous. The germline gives CDR1 MNHEY, CDR2 SVGEGT. The germline V and J ends were trimmed by 2 bases and 0 bases, with 15 bases remaining between them. This CDR3 is 17 amino acids long.

The CDR3: CASSDPGPTDTQYF. CDR3 bases: TGTGCCAGCAGTGACCCGGGACCGACAGATACGCAGTATTTT. This sequence joins TRBV6-2 or TRBV6-3 and TRBJ2-3; TRBD1 or TRBD2 may be the D gene (5 bases each). The CDR3 runs 14 residues. Germline V CDR1 and CDR2: MNHEY, SVGEGT. V was cut by 5 bases and J by 3 bases, with 12 bases left in between.

This chain joins TRBV24-1 and TRBJ2-3; 11 positions match TRBD2. The CDR3 spans 16 residues. The V gene's germline CDR1 is KGHDR and CDR2 SFDVKD. The junction had 7 bases not matched to a gene; V was cut back by 5 bases and J by 4 bases. This chain's CDR3 is CATSGQTSGEADTQYF. For the CDR3, the DNA is TGTGCCACCAGTGGCCAGACTAGCGGGGAGGCAGATACGCAGTATTTT.

The chain combines TRBV5-1 with TRBJ2-3; D assignment may be TRBD1 or TRBD2 (7 bases each). CDR3 length: 15 residues. Germline assignment: CDR1 SGHRS and CDR2 YFSETQ. Trimming pared 0 bases from V and 4 bases from J, leaving 12 bases between. CDR3 nucleotide sequence: TGCGCCAGCAGCTTGGGCCCAGGGGGGGCAGATACGCAGTATTTT. This gives the protein CASSLGPGGADTQYF.